This entry lists 22 T cell receptor beta chains sequenced from one sample in a study of a mutant IDH1 vaccine in newly diagnosed glioma. Assay: immunoSEQ multiplex PCR; the TCRdb copy retains only in-frame clones and omits some. The sample includes about 100,000 clones, about 80% of them seen just once. As to time point: baseline, week 1 (first vaccination visit). The treatment: pre-vaccination baseline after standard-of-care therapy. Here the sequenced sample was PBMCs, taken from a glioma patient treated with radiotherapy, temozolomide or both. The source is a man aged 40-49 years with glioma.

V gene TRBV2 combines with J gene TRBJ2-3; no reliable D call. The germline V gene encodes CDR1 SNHLY and CDR2 FYNNEI. The CDR3 contains 15 residues. Trimming stripped 7 bases from V and 5 bases from J, with 19 bases between. CDR3 loop: CASKSPKLLRDTQYF. CDR3 sequence (DNA): TGTGCCAGCAAATCACCGAAATTACTAAGAGATACGCAGTATTTT.

In DNA, the CDR3 is TGTGCCAGCAGCGCGGGACAGGAAGCTTTCTTT. Translating gives CASSAGQEAFF. The chain uses TRBV5-6 and TRBJ1-1; 7 bases line up with TRBD1. The V segment lost 4 bases and the J segment 8 bases; nucleotides outside the gene matches: 2. Germline V gene lookup returns CDR1 SGHDT and CDR2 YYEEEE. The CDR3 is 11 residues long.

The chain uses TRBV9 and TRBJ2-5, with 14 bases aligning to TRBD2. Unmatched junction bases numbered 2, after V lost 0 bases and J lost 4 bases. CDR1 is SGDLS and CDR2 is YYNGEE in the germline V gene. This CDR3 comprises 16 residues. As DNA, the CDR3 is TGTGCCAGCAGCGTAGCGGGACTAGCGGGAGTAGAGACCCAGTACTTC. It is translated as CASSVAGLAGVETQYF.

The V gene is TRBV7-2, the J gene TRBJ1-3, with D uncertain. With 2 bases removed from V and 8 bases from J, the gap between germline ends came to 10 bases. Germline CDR1 is SGHTA and CDR2 is FQGNSA. The CDR3 sequence is 13 residues long. Written as DNA, the CDR3 is TGTGCCAGCAGCTTAAGGGAAGACTACACCATATATTTT. Its translation: CASSLREDYTIYF.

CDR3 loop: CASSIGGPRPSEQYF. The CDR3 DNA reads TGTGCCAGTAGTATAGGGGGACCCCGCCCGAGCGAGCAGTACTTC. The V gene is TRBV19, the J gene TRBJ2-7; D is possibly TRBD1 or TRBD2 (5 bases each). This CDR3 comprises 15 residues. V was cut by 1 base and J by 6 bases, with 16 bases left in between. CDR1 is LNHDA, CDR2 SQIVND, per germline (reference sequence).

J is TRBJ2-1 and V is TRBV7-2; TRBD1 agrees at 9 bases. V lost 5 bases to trimming and J lost 2 bases; unmatched junction nucleotides: 7. CDR1 is SGHTA and CDR2 is FQGNSA in the germline V gene. This CDR3 has 16 residues. The CDR3 region has the DNA TGTGCCAGCAGCCCACAGACAGGGGGTCCCTACAATGAGCAGTTCTTC. It translates to CASSPQTGGPYNEQFF.

The chain uses TRBV5-1 and TRBJ2-1; D uncertain. CDR1 is SGHRS, CDR2 YFSETQ, per germline. This CDR3 region has 15 residues. Between the trimmed V and J ends, which lost 0 bases and 5 bases, there was a span of 12 bases. The CDR3 loop reads CASSLVAGFNNEQFF. The CDR3 DNA sequence: TGCGCCAGCAGCTTGGTGGCCGGGTTTAACAATGAGCAGTTCTTC.

The chain combines TRBV4-3 with TRBJ2-1; 8 bases line up with TRBD2. This CDR3 spans 14 amino acids. Germline V gene lookup returns CDR1 LGHNA and CDR2 YSLEER. V shed 7 bases, J shed 4 bases, and the junction held 6 bases outside the gene matches. CDR3 residues: CASTEGLVYNEQFF. The CDR3 bases are TGCGCCAGCACCGAGGGACTAGTTTACAATGAGCAGTTCTTC.

The rearrangement joins TRBV21-1 to TRBJ1-5; no check of the table's D call, TRBD1, against the DNA was made. TRBV21-1 is a pseudogene segment. The CDR3 length is 16 residues. CDR3 protein: CASSLGQGYSNQPQHF. DNA for the CDR3: TGTGCCAGCAGCTTGGGACAGGGGTATAGCAATCAGCCCCAGCATTTT.

The chain couples TRBV6-1 to TRBJ2-3; D may be TRBD1 (5 bases). Germline V gives CDR1 MNHNS, CDR2 SASEGT. Trimming stripped 4 bases from V and 6 bases from J, with 17 bases between. The CDR3 totals 15 residues. In DNA, the CDR3 is TGTGCCAGCAGTGCCCGTAGCTCTGGGGCCGATACGCAGTATTTT. Its protein is CASSARSSGADTQYF.

This chain uses TRBV4-3 with TRBJ1-2; D is uncertain. Trimming shortened V by 2 bases and J by 3 bases, and 10 bases separated the two germline ends. Germline CDR1 is LGHNA and CDR2 is YSLEER. This CDR3 contains 14 residues. CDR3 sequence (DNA): TGCGCCAGCAGCCAACTGGGAAGGGACTATGGCTACACCTTC. Translating it yields CASSQLGRDYGYTF.

The rearrangement links TRBV7-9 to TRBJ2-7, with D unresolved. Per the germline V gene, CDR1 is SEHNR and CDR2 is FQNEAQ (reference sequence). This CDR3 comprises 13 residues. The V end was cut by 5 bases, the J end by 3 bases, with 11 bases between. CDR3 DNA sequence: TGTGCCAGCAGCCCACTCCCTTTCTACGAGCAGTACTTC. As protein: CASSPLPFYEQYF.

This chain joins TRBV27 and TRBJ1-5; D remains unclear. CDR3 length equals 15 residues. Germline CDR1 MNHEY, CDR2 SMNVEV (reference sequence). V lost 1 base, J lost 3 bases, and 10 bases lay in between. The CDR3 DNA reads TGTGCCAGCAGTTTATTGGGTAATTACAATCAGCCCCAGCATTTT. Translating gives CASSLLGNYNQPQHF.

The chain links TRBV7-8 to TRBJ2-7; 9 nucleotides agree with TRBD2. The CDR3 extends over 14 amino acids. Germline loops: CDR1 SGHVS, CDR2 FQNEAQ. Losses at the gene ends were 5 bases for V and 7 bases for J; bases not matched to a gene: 9. The CDR3 nucleotides are TGTGCCAGCAGCACACGACTAGCGGAGGGGGAGCAGTACTTC. Translation: CASSTRLAEGEQYF.

The chain carries TRBV10-3 and TRBJ1-6, with TRBD1 identical over 7 bases. J gave up 5 bases and V 6 bases, and 7 bases lay outside the gene matches. Germline CDR1 and CDR2: ENHRY and SYGVKD. This CDR3 contains 15 residues. CDR3 DNA sequence: TGTGCCATCAGATTAGACAGGGCTGATAATTCACCCCTCCACTTT. The encoded protein is CAIRLDRADNSPLHF.

The sample holds a few counts of this clone. V gene TRBV19 combines with J gene TRBJ1-1, with 7 bases identical to TRBD1. Looked up from germline, CDR1 is LNHDA and CDR2 is SQIVND (reference sequence). The CDR3 contains 12 residues. V was clipped by 4 bases and J by 8 bases; unmatched bases: 4. The CDR3 loop is CASSNRGTEAFF. The CDR3 DNA reads TGTGCCAGTAGTAACAGGGGTACCGAAGCTTTCTTT.

The chain is built from TRBV19 and TRBJ1-3; perhaps TRBD1 as D (5 bases). Trimming shortened V by 4 bases and J by 4 bases, and 11 bases separated the two germline ends. The germline CDR1 and CDR2 sequences are LNHDA and SQIVND (reference sequence). The CDR3 loop spans 14 amino acids. The CDR3 bases are TGTGCCAGTAGTACGTTGGGGCACGGAAACACCATATATTTT. This encodes CASSTLGHGNTIYF. The entire variable domain, with the rest obtained from reference TRBV19 and TRBJ1-3, is as follows: DGGITQSPKYLFRKEGQNVTLSCEQNLNHDAMYWYRQDPGQGLRLIYYSQIVNDFQKGDIAEGYSVSREKKESFPLTVTSAQKNPTAFYLCASSTLGHGNTIYFGEGSWLTVV.

DNA for the CDR3: TGTGCCAGCAGCCCCGGCTCGAGTGAGCAGTTCTTC. It encodes CASSPGSSEQFF. This sequence joins TRBV11-2 and TRBJ2-1; no clear D. Germline CDR1 and CDR2: SGHAT and FQNNGV. The CDR3 is 12 residues long. Trimming shortened V by 5 bases and J by 9 bases, and 11 bases separated the two germline ends.

The gene calls are TRBV29-1 and TRBJ2-2; D is ambiguous. V lost 4 bases, J lost 7 bases, and 4 bases lay in between. This CDR3 contains 10 residues. Germline assignment: CDR1 SQVTM and CDR2 ANQGSEA. In nucleotides, the CDR3 is TGCAGCGTTGTGATCGGGGAGCTGTTTTTT. Protein product: CSVVIGELFF.

Within the sample, this clone is medium-sized (0.01 to 0.1%). V gene TRBV4-2 combines with J gene TRBJ1-2; no clear D gene. This CDR3 comprises 15 residues. Germline loops: CDR1 LGHNA, CDR2 YNFKEQ. The ends were cut back, 1 base at V and 0 bases at J, with 9 bases in the middle. CDR3 nucleotide sequence: TGTGCCAGCAGCCAAGTCGTCGACACTAACTATGGCTACACCTTC. Amino acid sequence: CASSQVVDTNYGYTF.

J is TRBJ2-7 and V is TRBV28, with 11 bases fitting TRBD2. This CDR3 spans 17 amino acids. Trimming removed 3 bases from V and 4 bases from J; junction bases left unmatched: 11. Germline assignment: CDR1 MDHEN and CDR2 SYDVKM. This CDR3 is CASSFPALAGGPYEQYF. The CDR3 region has the DNA TGTGCCAGCAGTTTCCCCGCTTTAGCGGGAGGGCCTTACGAGCAGTACTTC.

The chain uses TRBV27 and TRBJ1-2; D is possibly TRBD1 (6 bases). V lost 8 bases and J lost 2, with 15 bases in between. Per germline, CDR1 MNHEY and CDR2 SMNVEV (reference sequence). This CDR3 comprises 14 residues. This CDR3 reads CASRRAGENYGYTF. The CDR3, as DNA: TGTGCCAGCCGTAGGGCAGGGGAGAACTATGGCTACACCTTC.